This TCR beta chain was captured in a study of cytomegalovirus exposure and HLA in healthy donors. General study points: Presence/absence analyses supposed approximately even sequencing depth among donors. The authors later found HLA-associated TCR beta chains more clonally expanded than equally common others.

The CDR3 covers 10 residues. Looked up from germline, CDR1 is SNHLY and CDR2 is FYNNEI. The germline V and J ends were trimmed by 11 bases and 9 bases, with 13 bases remaining between them. Primers included in the PCR were 60 Vbeta and 13 Jbeta primers. Assay: immunoSEQ multiplex PCR; the TCRdb copy retains only in-frame clones and omits some. The sample records under 200,000 clones, 80% to 85% being singletons. This clone was found once. The antigen is undetermined. This sequence was found in a woman in her late teens or twenties in good health and CMV-seropositive. Sample: PBMCs. The chain employs TRBV2 and TRBJ1-1; D is unresolved. The DNA for the CDR3 is TGTGCCTTGGCCCCGAACCAAGCTTTCTTT. Encoded protein: CALAPNQAFF.